This T cell receptor (beta chain) came from a study of graft-versus-host responses after intestinal transplantation. For the study at large: As for transplant type, recipients had multivisceral, liver-intestinal, or isolated intestinal grafts.

With respect to this clone: Its antigen is unidentified.

The CDR3 has 14 residues. Germline assignment: CDR1 SGHTA and CDR2 FQGNSA. Losses at the gene ends were 5 bases for V and 3 bases for J; bases not matched to a gene: 6. TCRdb keeps only in-frame clones here, not all; method: immunoSEQ multiplex PCR. There are approximately 85,000 clones in the sample; about 93% occur only once, and about 1.1% lies in the top ten. This clonotype was obtained from a human donor who was the organ donor for an intestinal transplant. The source material was unstimulated CD8+ T cells sorted from spleen or lymph node cells, sampled before transplant. The chain employs TRBV7-2 and TRBJ2-7, with 8 bases aligning to TRBD2. This CDR3 reads CASSPTSDHYEQYF. The CDR3 bases are TGTGCCAGCAGCCCGACTAGCGATCACTACGAGCAGTACTTC.